The source of this TCR beta chain is a study of shared clonotypes between healthy human individuals. Researchers partitioned CD4+ cells into CD45RA+ naive and CD45RA-negative memory subsets. With regard to this clone: Its target is not known.

Around 30,000 T cell genomes, or approximately 200 ng DNA, went into the sorted-subset replicate PCRs. The table came from immunoSEQ multiplex PCR; TCRdb's copy has only in-frame clones and leaves some out. The table lists roughly 2.5 million clones, 90% to 95% of them singletons. Findings and caveats of the study: As a rule, naive subsets had a larger estimated richness than memory subsets. The study sampled only blood, and tissue repertoires likely differ.

What was sequenced was naive CD4+ T cells sorted from blood. Subset in this sample: CD45RA+ positively selected. The sequence was obtained from a man younger than 30 in good health.

CDR3 sequence reads: CASSWGLLAGKSYNEQFF. The DNA for the CDR3 is TGCGCCAGCAGCTGGGGCCTTCTAGCGGGGAAAAGCTACAATGAGCAGTTCTTC. The V call is TRBV5-1, the J call TRBJ2-1; 9 bases fit TRBD2. Germline lookup yields CDR1 SGHRS and CDR2 YFSETQ. The CDR3 runs 18 residues. V lost 3 bases, J lost 3 bases, and 13 bases stayed unmatched.